The sequence of this T cell receptor (beta chain) was determined in a study of STAT5B mutations in CD4+ large granular lymphocyte leukemia. Using immunoSEQ multiplex PCR, the repertoire was profiled, and TCRdb retains in-frame clones only, with some absent. The profile shows nearly 35,000 clones, roughly 87% of them singletons. The length of the CDR3 is 11 residues. Deletions cut 6 bases from V and 5 bases from J, with 10 bases between. The germline CDR1 and CDR2 sequences are DFQATT and SNEGSKA (reference sequence). The clonotype comes from a human donor in good health. Sequencing input: CD4+ T cells from blood buffy coats. The chain is built from TRBV20-1 and TRBJ2-5; D possibly corresponds to TRBD2 (5 bases). CDR3 DNA sequence: TGCAGTGCGGGAGCCAGGGAGACCCAGTACTTC. Amino acids: CSAGARETQYF.